What follows are 27 T cell receptor beta chains derived from one specimen sequenced in a study of T cell responses to AZD1222 COVID-19 vaccine. Method: immunoSEQ multiplex PCR; TCRdb's copy keeps in-frame clones and lacks some. The table includes about 130,000 clones, approximately 85% detected once. This sample comprised peripheral blood, obtained 28 days after the second AZD1222 dose. The source of these receptors is an adult who received the AZD1222 COVID-19 vaccine.

The V call is TRBV29-1, the J call TRBJ2-7; no firm D call. Germline values: CDR1 SQVTM, CDR2 ANQGSEA. Trimming took 2 bases from V and 0 from J, leaving 5 bases between them. CDR3 size: 12 residues. In nucleotides, the CDR3 is TGCAGCGTTGAATTGAGCTCCTACGAGCAGTACTTC. This gives the protein CSVELSSYEQYF.

The rearrangement joins TRBV5-4 to TRBJ1-2; perhaps TRBD1 as D (6 bases). Germline V lookup: CDR1 SGHNT, CDR2 YYREEE (reference sequence). This CDR3 spans 14 amino acids. V gave up 1 base and J gave up 4 bases, with 11 bases separating them. CDR3 amino acids: CASSLRGLGYGYTF. CDR3 bases: TGTGCCAGCAGCTTGAGGGGGTTGGGCTATGGCTACACCTTC.

The V gene is TRBV7-9, the J gene TRBJ2-7, with D perhaps TRBD1 or TRBD2 (5 bases each). V lost 5 bases and J lost 6, with 20 bases in between. CDR1 and CDR2 from the germline V gene are SEHNR and FQNEAQ (reference sequence). This CDR3 is built from 15 residues. This chain's CDR3 is CASSPRWGSPIEQYF. DNA for the CDR3: TGTGCCAGCAGCCCGAGATGGGGGAGCCCTATCGAGCAGTACTTC. Drawing the rest from reference TRBV7-9 and TRBJ2-7, the complete variable domain is DTGVSQNPRHKITKRGQNVTFRCDPISEHNRLYWYRQTLGQGPEFLTYFQNEAQLEKSRLLSDRFSAERPKGSFSTLEIQRTEQGDSAMYLCASSPRWGSPIEQYFGPGTRLTVT.

The chain couples TRBV4-2 to TRBJ1-4; 7 bases match TRBD1. This CDR3 has 14 amino acids. After removal of 4 bases from V and 8 bases from J, the junction contained 7 bases not matched to a gene. Germline CDR1 reads LGHNA; CDR2 reads YNFKEQ. CDR3 residues: CASSPITGEEKLFF. The DNA for the CDR3 is TGTGCCAGCAGCCCTATAACAGGGGAAGAAAAACTGTTTTTT.

V is TRBV6-5 and J is TRBJ1-5; 9 positions match TRBD1. The CDR3 is 12 amino acids. Looked up from germline, CDR1 is MNHEY and CDR2 is SVGAGI. Trimming took 8 bases from V and 5 from J; bases not matched to a gene: 1. The CDR3 sequence is CASGTGYQPQHF. CDR3 sequence (DNA): TGTGCCAGCGGGACAGGGTATCAGCCCCAGCATTTT.

The chain uses TRBV7-2 and TRBJ1-2; maybe TRBD1 (5 bases). The CDR3 is made up of 14 amino acids. CDR1 and CDR2 from the germline V gene are SGHTA and FQGNSA. The V end lost 0 bases, the J end lost 7 bases, and 12 bases lay between the germline ends. The CDR3 DNA follows: TGTGCCAGCAGCTTAGCGGAGGGGCGGGGTGGCTACACCTTC. This encodes CASSLAEGRGGYTF.

DNA of the CDR3: TGTGCCAGCAGCTTAGTTGGGACCTCTGGGGCCAACGTCCTGACTTTC. Translated: CASSLVGTSGANVLTF. The chain recombines TRBV7-2 with TRBJ2-6, with D perhaps being TRBD1 or TRBD2 (5 bases each). CDR1 SGHTA and CDR2 FQGNSA come from the germline V gene. CDR3 length: 16 residues. V was clipped by 1 base and J by 0 bases, with 7 bases between them.

The J gene is TRBJ2-7, the V gene TRBV7-2; possibly TRBD1 for D (7 bases). With 5 bases removed from V and 4 bases from J, the gap between germline ends came to 18 bases. The CDR3 length is 15 residues. CDR1 and CDR2 (germline): SGHTA, FQGNSA. CDR3 nucleotide sequence: TGTGCCAGCAGCAGCAGGGGGGCCTCAACTTACGAGCAGTACTTC. Amino acid sequence: CASSSRGASTYEQYF.

The rearrangement joins TRBV11-1 to TRBJ2-1; tentative D call: TRBD1 (7 bases). The CDR3 spans 16 residues. Per the germline V gene, CDR1 is SGHAT and CDR2 is FQDESV (reference sequence). V shed 6 bases and J shed 0 bases, with 15 bases lying between them. In DNA, the CDR3 is TGTGCCAGCAGGAGGTCGGGGGACAGCTCCTACAATGAGCAGTTCTTC. Translating it yields CASRRSGDSSYNEQFF.

V gene TRBV6-2 or TRBV6-3 combines with J gene TRBJ1-2; 7 bases map to TRBD1. The junction had 19 bases not matched to a gene; V was cut back by 0 bases and J by 3 bases. Germline V gene data show CDR1 as MNHEY and CDR2 as SVGEGT. The CDR3 length is 20 residues. Written as DNA, the CDR3 is TGTGCCAGCAGTTACTCGATATACAGGACCGGGACAGTCGGAGACTATGGCTACACCTTC. This gives the protein CASSYSIYRTGTVGDYGYTF.

This clone was recorded only once. J is TRBJ2-2 and V is TRBV6-5; 7 nucleotides agree with TRBD1. The length of the CDR3 is 14 residues. J was trimmed by 5 bases and V by 7 bases; bases with no gene match: 7. Germline CDR1 and CDR2: MNHEY and SVGAGI. The CDR3: CASNTDRRTGELFF. CDR3 nucleotides: TGTGCCAGCAATACGGACAGGCGAACCGGGGAGCTGTTTTTT.

The chain has TRBV29-1 and TRBJ2-5; TRBD2 matches at 13 bases. With 6 bases clipped from V and 4 bases from J, the junction kept 5 bases outside the gene matches. Germline CDR1 reads SQVTM; CDR2 reads ANQGSEA. The CDR3 extends over 14 amino acids. Here the CDR3 reads CSVARTSGGETQYF. The CDR3 DNA follows: TGCAGCGTAGCCCGGACTAGCGGGGGAGAGACCCAGTACTTC.

The chain has TRBV7-2 and TRBJ1-1; no firm D call. Germline V CDR1 and CDR2: SGHTA, FQGNSA. V was trimmed by 1 base and J by 5 bases, leaving 11 bases between them. The CDR3 has 14 amino acids. In DNA, the CDR3 is TGTGCCAGCAGCTTAGGCGGGAGTTGGACTGAAGCTTTCTTT. Protein product: CASSLGGSWTEAFF.

The chain joins TRBV24-1 to TRBJ1-4; 7 bases are shared with TRBD1. The CDR3 runs to 18 residues. J gave up 8 bases and V 3 bases, and 17 bases lay outside the gene matches. Per germline, CDR1 KGHDR and CDR2 SFDVKD. The CDR3: CATSDTRQGPGLQEKLFF. The CDR3 bases are TGTGCCACCAGTGATACACGACAGGGCCCAGGGCTGCAAGAAAAACTGTTTTTT.

This sequence joins TRBV27 and TRBJ1-6; D unresolved. V was cut by 3 bases and J by 8 bases, with 14 bases left in between. From germline, CDR1 is MNHEY and CDR2 SMNVEV (reference sequence). The CDR3 runs to 15 residues. CDR3 protein: CASSFGRLGDSPLHF. The DNA of the CDR3 is TGTGCCAGCAGTTTCGGGAGGCTCGGGGATTCACCCCTCCACTTT.

The rearrangement links TRBV27 to TRBJ1-6; no reliable D call. Germline loops: CDR1 MNHEY, CDR2 SMNVEV (reference sequence). With 4 bases removed from V and 11 bases from J, the gap between germline ends came to 12 bases. This CDR3 spans 13 amino acids. The CDR3 DNA is TGTGCCAGCAGTTGGGTTTTAACGGCACCCCTCCACTTT. Translation gives CASSWVLTAPLHF.

This clone was picked up one time. CDR3 DNA sequence: TGTGCCAGCAGTCCGGGGCCGCCGGGCAACTATGGCTACACCTTC. It specifies CASSPGPPGNYGYTF. The chain recombines TRBV7-7 with TRBJ1-2; D is possibly TRBD1 (5 bases). The CDR3 has 15 amino acids. Trimming cost V 6 bases and J 2 bases, with 16 bases left between them. Germline lookup yields CDR1 SSHAT and CDR2 FNYEAQ (reference sequence).

The chain links TRBV6-4 to TRBJ2-7; D is undetermined. There are 13 residues in the CDR3. Trimming took 6 bases from V and 7 from J, leaving 16 bases between them. From germline, CDR1 is MRHNA and CDR2 SNTAGT. The CDR3 loop reads CASSLNPASEQYF. The CDR3 DNA sequence: TGTGCCAGCAGCCTGAACCCCGCGAGTGAGCAGTACTTC.

The chain combines TRBV29-1 with TRBJ2-1; D not certain. Trimming removed 0 bases at V and 0 bases at J, with 15 bases between. Germline V gene lookup returns CDR1 SQVTM and CDR2 ANQGSEA. The CDR3 extends over 17 amino acids. The CDR3 region is CSVEERWGRSSYNEQFF. DNA of the CDR3: TGCAGCGTTGAAGAACGCTGGGGTCGATCCTCCTACAATGAGCAGTTCTTC.

V is TRBV4-2 and J is TRBJ2-3; 9 nucleotides agree with TRBD2. This CDR3 region has 15 residues. Germline V CDR1 and CDR2: LGHNA, YNFKEQ. The V gene end was trimmed by 3 bases and the J gene end by 1 base; junction bases not matched to a gene: 2. CDR3: CASSQASGGTDTQYF. DNA for the CDR3: TGTGCCAGCAGCCAGGCTAGCGGGGGCACAGATACGCAGTATTTT.

V usage is TRBV7-2 and J usage is TRBJ2-4; D might be TRBD2 (5 bases). V gave up 5 bases and J gave up 3 bases, with 14 bases separating them. CDR1 and CDR2 from the germline V gene are SGHTA and FQGNSA. The CDR3 consists of 15 residues. The CDR3 DNA reads as TGTGCCAGCAGCGCCCCGAATGAGGGCAAAAACATTCAGTACTTC. It yields the protein CASSAPNEGKNIQYF.

The rearrangement joins TRBV10-2 to TRBJ1-1, with 7 bases that match TRBD1. There are 15 residues in the CDR3. J lost 3 bases, V lost 6 bases, and 10 bases had no gene match. Per the germline V gene, CDR1 is WSHSY and CDR2 is SAAADI. CDR3 loop: CASRRGPSGDTEAFF. In nucleotides, the CDR3 is TGCGCCAGCAGGAGGGGGCCCTCTGGGGACACTGAAGCTTTCTTT.

The chain combines TRBV5-8 with TRBJ2-4; 8 bases are shared with TRBD1. The germline gives CDR1 SGHTS, CDR2 YDEGEE. The junction had 18 bases not matched to a gene; V was cut back by 3 bases and J by 1 base. The CDR3 is 20 residues long. Here the CDR3 reads CASSSDFDRGWFVAKNIQYF. The CDR3 nucleotides read TGTGCCAGCAGCTCGGACTTTGACAGGGGATGGTTTGTGGCCAAAAACATTCAGTACTTC.

This chain links TRBV6-9 with TRBJ2-2; unclear D gene. V was clipped by 6 bases and J by 7 bases, with 6 bases between them. The CDR3 covers 11 residues. Germline CDR1 is MNHGY and CDR2 is SVAAGI. As DNA, the CDR3 is TGTGCCAGCAGGGTGGGCGGGGAGCTGTTTTTT. It yields the protein CASRVGGELFF.

The V call is TRBV4-2, the J call TRBJ2-1; TRBD2 might be the D (6 bases). The CDR3 has 15 residues. V was cut by 1 base and J by 6 bases, with 13 bases left in between. CDR1 is LGHNA and CDR2 is YNFKEQ in the germline V gene. The CDR3 nucleotides read TGTGCCAGCAGCCAAGGTACTAGCTTAGGCAATGAGCAGTTCTTC. It codes for CASSQGTSLGNEQFF.

The V call is TRBV11-2, the J call TRBJ1-2; no clear D gene. This CDR3 is built from 14 residues. Germline values: CDR1 SGHAT, CDR2 FQNNGV. V dropped 4 bases and J dropped 9 bases, with 18 bases sitting between them. CDR3 region: CASSSGDGSLRYTF. As DNA, the CDR3 is TGTGCCAGCAGCTCCGGTGATGGGTCCTTGCGCTACACCTTC.

The rearrangement uses TRBV19 and TRBJ1-1; D is unclear. The germline V gene has CDR1 LNHDA and CDR2 SQIVND (reference sequence). Trimming removed 2 bases at V and 1 base at J, with 11 bases between. This CDR3 is 15 amino acids long. The CDR3 DNA reads as TGTGCCAGTAGTATATCGGGCAACGAGAACACTGAAGCTTTCTTT. Its translation is CASSISGNENTEAFF.